The 6 T cell receptor beta chains listed next were all sequenced from one sample in a study of T-cell reconstitution after alpha-beta-depleted transplantation in children. Unique molecular identifiers featured in how the TCRbeta library was prepared. TCRdb analysed the PCR reads with MiXCR anew, one entry per CDR3 protein. The sample gives 400,000 to 500,000 distinct CDR3 sequences, about 11% of which show up once; roughly 5% is in the top ten. The input for sequencing was PBMCs from the stem cell graft donor, taken from the stem cell graft. The source of these receptors is a human donor who donated a stem cell graft to a child with acute myeloid leukemia.

V gene TRBV12-3 or TRBV12-4 combines with J gene TRBJ1-5, with TRBD1 matching 10 bases. V lost 5 bases and J lost 3; bases outside the gene matches: 7. The CDR3 is made up of 16 amino acids. CDR3 sequence reads: CASSRQGAGSNQPQHF. CDR3 DNA: TGTGCCAGCAGTCGACAGGGGGCGGGATCCAATCAGCCCCAGCATTTT.

This rearrangement joins TRBV7-2 to TRBJ2-1; D unclear. With 5 bases removed from V and 13 bases from J, the gap between germline ends came to 12 bases. Germline CDR1 and CDR2: SGHTA and FQGNSA. The CDR3 has 11 amino acids. Written as DNA, the CDR3 is TGTGCCAGCAGCCTAGGGCAAGTTCAGTTCTTC. It encodes CASSLGQVQFF.

This clonotype was found a few times. V usage is TRBV4-2 and J usage is TRBJ2-1; possibly TRBD2 for D (5 bases). Germline lookup yields CDR1 LGHNA and CDR2 YNFKEQ. The CDR3 has 16 amino acids. Deletions cut 3 bases from V and 5 bases from J, with 17 bases between. CDR3 nucleotides: TGTGCCAGCAGCCACGAATCCCTAGCAGGAAACAATGAGCAGTTCTTC. Translated, it gives CASSHESLAGNNEQFF.

There are many counts of this clonotype. The chain couples TRBV20-1 to TRBJ1-4, with D unclear. CDR3 length equals 12 residues. Germline V gene data show CDR1 as DFQATT and CDR2 as SNEGSKA (reference sequence). Deletions cut 4 bases from V and 7 bases from J, with 10 bases between. In DNA, the CDR3 is TGCAGTGCTAAAGCGGTTGCTGAAAAACTGTTTTTT. Encoded protein: CSAKAVAEKLFF.

The genes are TRBV5-1 and TRBJ2-3; D is possibly TRBD1 or TRBD2 (5 bases each). This CDR3 region has 15 residues. Germline CDR1 SGHRS, CDR2 YFSETQ. The germline V and J ends were trimmed by 2 bases and 2 bases, with 12 bases remaining between them. The CDR3 loop reads CASSLEGIYTDTQYF. The CDR3 DNA is TGCGCCAGCAGCTTAGAGGGGATCTACACAGATACGCAGTATTTT.

The CDR3 spells CASSLRDSYWDEQFF. DNA of the CDR3: TGTGCCAGCAGCTTACGGGACTCCTACTGGGATGAGCAGTTCTTC. The chain links TRBV7-3 to TRBJ2-1; D possibly corresponds to TRBD2 (6 bases). CDR1 and CDR2 from the germline V gene are SGHTA and FQGTGA. The CDR3 covers 15 residues. Trimming removed 2 bases at V and 8 bases at J, with 16 bases between.